This TCR beta chain was retrieved from a study of blood T cells in healthy people across ages (dated by TCRdb to 2014 to 2015). Concerning the study at large: In model experiments, template switching captured about one uniquely barcoded TCR beta cDNA molecule for every two T cells. Using deep sequencing normalized with unique cDNA molecular identifiers, the study measured how TCR beta repertoire diversity changes with age. Four age groups were formed from the donors: young (average 16 years), middle-aged (approximately 40), aged (62) and long-lived (about 80). For two donors (one aged 18 to 30 and one aged 80 or older), the study analyzed two additional independent replicas of 1 million unique cDNA reads from the same blood draw.

There are a few counts of this clonotype. What antigen it recognizes has not been identified. Per-nucleotide qualities are absent, and no much larger clonotype sits a single base away. Library creation used 5' RACE. The run used an Illumina HiSeq 2500. A second PCR of roughly 7 to 11 cycles was performed with a sample-barcoded 5' primer and a J-beta primer mix. Each TCR beta cDNA molecule received a unique molecular identifier from a template-switch 5' adaptor carrying 12 random nucleotides. Each sample yielded at least 3 million CDR3-containing paired-end reads. First-strand cDNA synthesis was performed from all RNA using the Mint cDNA synthesis kit, with priming by a TRBC-specific oligonucleotide. After uracil-DNA glycosylase treatment, a first 18-cycle PCR used universal primers M1SS and BC2_uni_R on all cDNA. The original pipeline was this. For normalization, 1 million high-quality reads, each with a distinct molecular identifier, were randomly selected from each sample. Instead of being binned into consensus sequences, reads with shared molecular identifiers were discarded. MiTCR, run with a Q25 quality threshold and the strictest error-elimination algorithm, handled CDR3 identification, clonotype clustering and error correction. A nonparametric unseen species model with Euler transformation was used to estimate a lower bound on total TCR beta diversity. TCRdb's own reprocessing of the public reads used fastp at Q25 and MiXCR and kept productive beta chains. Every distinct CDR3 protein forms one entry, paired with its most common genes and DNA. Here the V and J calls rest on TCRdb's processing, not on the authors' analysis. The sample table contains about 800,000 distinct CDR3 sequences; only one count was recorded for 20% to 30% of them. The ten biggest clones cover approximately 4% of the sample.

Donors were roughly 40 systemically healthy Caucasian individuals from Russia aged 6 to 90 years. Ten milliliters of peripheral blood were collected from each donor into EDTA-treated Vacutainer tubes. Ficoll-Paque density-gradient centrifugation was used to isolate PBMCs, with at least 7 million obtained per sample. Total RNA, at least 5 micrograms per sample, was extracted from PBMCs with Trizol reagent. The percentages of naive CD45RAhigh/CD27high T cells were determined by flow cytometry on a PBMC aliquot from every donor. Study-wide findings and limitations: Observed TCR beta diversity per million T cells fell roughly linearly with age, and a significant reduction was already apparent by age approximately 40. There was a strong correlation between observed TCR beta diversity and the percentage of naive T cells measured by flow cytometry. Bulk unsorted PBMC profiling prevented conclusive comparison of naive and antigen-experienced compartments. Donor CMV infection status was unknown, potentially confounding age-related changes in expanded clonotypes. The long-lived group showed more naive CD4+ T cells, fewer expanded clones and increased TCR diversity than the aged group, suggesting age selection. Estimates of total diversity based on one million sequenced T cells were considered lower bounds and underestimates.

In addition, the sample was reused for a study of T cells of mothers and their children. The second investigation adds: Nine systemically healthy Caucasian individuals, comprising three mothers and their six children, were included as donors. cDNA synthesis used all of the extracted RNA, with roughly 1.6 ug of RNA in each 15 ul reaction. In the second PCR, the M1S primer introduced both the sample barcodes and 2-4 random nucleotides. Over 9 million TCR beta CDR3 reads came from each mother, compared with some 3 million reads from each child. Thymic selection shapes the output of TCR recombination in a similar way in related and unrelated pairs, and inherited differences have a minor effect. Normalized repertoire overlap was always slightly but never significantly higher in related than unrelated mother-child pairs. With a sensitivity of 90 to 100 clones per million clonotypes, no persistent microchimeric T cell clones were detected. To look for features that set related mother-child pairs apart from unrelated individuals, the researchers ran deep NGS to compare the TCR beta repertoires of mothers and children. The mean age was roughly 44 +/- 4 years for the mothers and approximately 11 +/- 4 years for the children. After adapters were ligated using NEBNext reagents, the libraries underwent 100+100 nt paired-end sequencing on an Illumina HiSeq 2000. Mother and child libraries were prepared a month apart and sequenced in separate runs to prevent cross-contamination. For each donor, somewhere between roughly 500,000 and 2,100,000 distinct TCR beta clonotypes were identified. Naive TCR beta clonotypes were estimated from low-frequency clonotypes matched to each donor's FACS-determined naive share, without sorting.

Sequencing was done on a sample of blood. The sequence came from a boy younger than 18 in good health.

The CDR3 amino acid sequence is: CASSLARGTYEQYF. The DNA is as follows: TGTGCCAGCAGCTTAGCGCGTGGTACCTACGAGCAGTACTTC. The chain employs TRBV13 and TRBJ2-7; a confident D gene designation cannot be given. The V and J ends are trimmed by 1 base and 2 bases, leaving 9 bases between them. Inclusive of the bounding cysteine and phenylalanine, the CDR3 is 14 residues long. The retained sequence is limited to the CDR3, 42 bases, with the frame set at the first base. The germline V gene (reference sequence) yields PRHDT for CDR1 and FYEKMQ for CDR2.